Listed below are T cell receptor beta chains from one sample, sequenced in a study of T cell clonotyping in hematopoietic cell transplantation. Assay: immunoSEQ multiplex PCR; the TCRdb copy retains only in-frame clones and omits some. The sample lists some 27,000 clones; about four fifths were seen once. The starting material was peripheral blood mononuclear cells, obtained before stem cell transplant. The source of these receptors is a middle-aged man with acute myeloid leukemia. Some clones in this sample may be carry-over from other donors' samples. Both conserved end residues are trimmed from each CDR3. The D gene is left open where the match is weak. The size of a clone is reported for some rows only, either as once, few or many, or as a class for expanded clones.

d_call	v_call	clone_size	j_call	cdr3_aa
.	TRBV4-1	.	TRBJ1-5	ASSQGVNQPQH
TRBD1	TRBV7-2	.	TRBJ1-2	ASSFVAGGAYGYT
.	TRBV4-1	few	TRBJ1-2	ASSQAETNYGYT
.	TRBV28	few	TRBJ1-2	ASSLTAGYGYT
.	TRBV7-3	.	TRBJ2-7	ASSFWRGLEQY
.	TRBV30	.	TRBJ2-7	AWTGAYEQY
.	TRBV7-2	.	TRBJ2-1	ASSLGAYVSRDEQF
.	TRBV2	.	TRBJ2-1	ASTGPNMYNEQF
TRBD1	TRBV30	.	TRBJ2-7	AWGDRVTSLGYEQY
.	TRBV27	.	TRBJ2-2	ASSLSGAGELF
.	TRBV30	once	TRBJ1-1	AWRMGVGNTEAF
TRBD1	TRBV4-3	.	TRBJ2-7	ASSHLRTGTGVAYEQY
TRBD2	TRBV9	.	TRBJ2-7	ASSPRLAGIEQY
.	TRBV6-6	few	TRBJ1-5	ASSQGNQPQH
.	TRBV27	.	TRBJ2-1	ASSLSGYYNEQF
TRBD1	TRBV11-2	once	TRBJ2-1	ASSLGTGGLGEQF
TRBD1	TRBV11-3	once	TRBJ2-7	ASSLGQGFNYEQY
.	TRBV6-1	.	TRBJ2-1	ASSPRNNEQF
.	TRBV7-8	.	TRBJ2-2	ASSSGLLTGELF
TRBD2	TRBV6-5	.	TRBJ2-7	ASSYSGTSGSYEQY
.	TRBV2	.	TRBJ2-4	ASSVAKNIQY
.	TRBV25-1	.	TRBJ2-4	ASSVTGNLNIQY
TRBD1	TRBV19	.	TRBJ2-4	ASSHRGDIQY
TRBD2	TRBV6-5	once	TRBJ2-7	ASSYSRSGSYEQY